These T cell receptor beta chains were read from a single sample in a study of T cell changes during pregnancy in multiple sclerosis. Only in-frame clones appear in the TCRdb table, and some are missing; sequencing was by immunoSEQ multiplex PCR. The table records 50,000 or so clones, approximately 94% of them present only once. The specimen was CD4+ T cells from peripheral blood mononuclear cells, collected in the third trimester of pregnancy. These receptors were obtained from a female donor with multiple sclerosis, enrolled in a pregnancy study. CDR3s include the opening cysteine and the closing phenylalanine or tryptophan. The D gene is left open where the match is weak. Clone size is stated in some rows and not others, as once, few, many or a class when expanded.

DNA | CDR3 | J | size | D | V
TGTGCCAGCAGCCCCGGACAGGGCGGCAATCAGCCCCAGCATTTT | CASSPGQGGNQPQHF | TRBJ1-5 | NA | TRBD1 | TRBV6-1
TGCGCCAGCAGCTCGACAGGGCGTGGTGGAAACACCATATATTTT | CASSSTGRGGNTIYF | TRBJ1-3 | NA | TRBD1 | TRBV5-1
TGTGCCAGCAGCAAATCTACAGGGGCATACGAGCAGTACTTC | CASSKSTGAYEQYF | TRBJ2-7 | NA | NA | TRBV21-1
TGTGCCATCAGTGAGAGGGGGCAAACGGCTAACTATGGCTACACCTTC | CAISERGQTANYGYTF | TRBJ1-2 | few | TRBD1 | TRBV10-3
TGTGCCAGCAGTTTTCTCAGGACTAGCGGGGGGCCCCACTCCTACAATGAGCAGTTCTTC | CASSFLRTSGGPHSYNEQFF | TRBJ2-1 | NA | TRBD2 | TRBV27
TGTGCCAGCAGTTACTCTTTCGGGACTCAGAACGGCTACACCTTC | CASSYSFGTQNGYTF | TRBJ1-2 | NA | NA | TRBV6-5
TGCGCCAGCAGCTTGGCCGGGGAGACCCAGTACTTC | CASSLAGETQYF | TRBJ2-5 | NA | NA | TRBV5-1
TGTGCCAGCAGGGACAGCCTCCTTCGGCCCCAGCATTTT | CASRDSLLRPQHF | TRBJ1-5 | few | NA | TRBV27
TGTGCCAGCAGCTTATACCGGTCCCGCTTCACCGGGGAGCTGTTTTTT | CASSLYRSRFTGELFF | TRBJ2-2 | NA | NA | TRBV11-3
TGTGCCAGCAGCTTAATATCAGGGCTAACCGGGGAGCTGTTTTTT | CASSLISGLTGELFF | TRBJ2-2 | NA | NA | TRBV7-3
TGTGCCAGCAGCCGCACGGGAGAGACCCAGTACTTC | CASSRTGETQYF | TRBJ2-5 | NA | NA | TRBV7-9
TGCAGCGTTGGGGGGACTAGCGGGAGTTCGGCAGATACGCAGTATTTT | CSVGGTSGSSADTQYF | TRBJ2-3 | NA | TRBD2 | TRBV29-1
TGTGCCAGCAGCTTAAATGGGGGGTCGGAAGCTTTCTTT | CASSLNGGSEAFF | TRBJ1-1 | NA | NA | TRBV7-9
TGTGCCAGCAGCCATCTTCTACCGACTAGCGGGGTGGATACGCAGTATTTT | CASSHLLPTSGVDTQYF | TRBJ2-3 | once | TRBD2 | TRBV4-2
TGTGCCAGCAGCCTTATCGTAGGGAGTCTAAGGGATCGCTACGAGCAGTACTTC | CASSLIVGSLRDRYEQYF | TRBJ2-7 | NA | NA | TRBV7-4
TGTGCCAGCAGCCCCCGGACTAGCGGGAGGCCGCGGCACTACGAGCAGTACTTC | CASSPRTSGRPRHYEQYF | TRBJ2-7 | few | TRBD2 | TRBV7-2
TGTGCCAGCAGCGTAGGACAGGGGGCTGGATATACGCAGTATTTT | CASSVGQGAGYTQYF | TRBJ2-3 | NA | TRBD1 | TRBV9
TGTGCCAGCAGTCCCCTCGGCGGGAGGGAAGATGAGCAGTTCTTC | CASSPLGGREDEQFF | TRBJ2-1 | NA | TRBD2 | TRBV28
TGTGCCAGCAGCTTGGGTCTAGCCGACCTCGTCAATGAGCAGTTCTTC | CASSLGLADLVNEQFF | TRBJ2-1 | once | NA | TRBV5-6
TGTGCCAGCAGCGCGGGACTAGCGGGGGGGCCAGAGACCCAGTACTTC | CASSAGLAGGPETQYF | TRBJ2-5 | NA | TRBD2 | TRBV9
TGTGCCATCAGTCGACAGGGGACCAATGAGCAGTTCTTC | CAISRQGTNEQFF | TRBJ2-1 | NA | TRBD1 | TRBV10-3
TGTGCCAGCAGTCGAGCGGGGGTAACCTACAATGAGCAGTTCTTC | CASSRAGVTYNEQFF | TRBJ2-1 | NA | TRBD2 | TRBV6-5
TGTGCCAGCACCACGGGACAGCCAGGGGCCAACGTCCTGACTTTC | CASTTGQPGANVLTF | TRBJ2-6 | NA | TRBD1 | TRBV28